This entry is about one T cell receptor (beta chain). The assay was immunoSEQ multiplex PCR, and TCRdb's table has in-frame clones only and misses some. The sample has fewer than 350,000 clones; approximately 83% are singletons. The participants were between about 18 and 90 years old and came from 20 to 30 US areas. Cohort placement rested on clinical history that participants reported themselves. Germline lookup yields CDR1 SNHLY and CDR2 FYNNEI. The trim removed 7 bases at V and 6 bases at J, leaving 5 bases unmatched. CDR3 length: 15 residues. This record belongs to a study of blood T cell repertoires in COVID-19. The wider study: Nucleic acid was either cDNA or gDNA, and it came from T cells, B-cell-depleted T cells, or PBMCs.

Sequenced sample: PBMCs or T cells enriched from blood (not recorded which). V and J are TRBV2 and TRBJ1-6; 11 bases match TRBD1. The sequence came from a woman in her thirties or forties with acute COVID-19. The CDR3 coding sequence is TGTGCCAGCATTGGGGACAGGGGGTCTAATTCACCCCTCCACTTT. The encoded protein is CASIGDRGSNSPLHF.